The sequence of this T cell receptor beta chain was determined in a study of blood T cell repertoires in COVID-19 (dated by TCRdb to the early 2020s). Turning to the overall study: Samples from collaborators originated in the United States, Italy and Spain and spanned both the acute and convalescent phases of COVID-19. The sample metadata nearly always contained a de-identified subject ID, COVID-19 status, age in years and sex. Where available, HLA class I and class II types were taken from metadata supplied by the sample provider and were not determined by assay-based typing. The samples were drawn from the first 160 participants of the ongoing ImmuneRACE study and from over a thousand subjects provided by 6 global collaborators. The repertoires were released in a freely available public database intended as a resource for research on the immune response to SARS-CoV-2. The material from the prospective study consisted of cDNA or gDNA derived from T cells, B-cell-depleted T cells, or PBMCs. The dataset comprised deeply sampled blood TCRbeta repertoires from subjects exposed to, actively infected with, or recovered from COVID-19. Here is what the overall study found, with its caveats: How much clinical and demographic metadata was included differed by source and by participant, and the metadata was provided uncurated.

The collaborating institutions used their own protocols to collect whole blood in K2EDTA tubes. For TCRbeta analysis, collaborators shipped samples as frozen whole blood, isolated PBMCs, or DNA extracted from either of those sample types. Note on this clone: Its antigen is currently not known. Base-call qualities are not available, and no considerably larger clone is one nucleotide away.

Taken from the germline V gene, the CDR1 and CDR2 loops are ENHRY and SYGVKD. There are 14 amino acids in the CDR3, from cysteine to phenylalanine inclusive. The DNA shown is the 42-base CDR3, in frame from base 1. For this chain, trimming is 11 bases at the V end and 0 bases at the J end, and the number of junction bases without a gene match is 6. The immunoSEQ Assay, a bias-controlled multiplex PCR, was used to amplify TCRbeta CDR3 regions from genomic DNA. In the source study's methods: The number of nucleated cells in each sample was estimated from the amplification of reference gene primers within the assay. To quantify the absolute abundance of each unique TCRbeta CDR3 rearrangement, sequence reads were collapsed and filtered. For each sample, productive Simpson clonality was calculated as the square root of Simpson's diversity index over productive rearrangements. TCRdb stores this immuneACCESS table with in-frame sequences only. Part of the clones is absent; in the studies checked, under half of the shortfall reflects unresolved V genes, and no reason is known for the rest. V and J calls and clone size are as listed in that table; D and trimming were resolved from the DNA. The sample table holds 95,000 to 150,000 clones, of which roughly 87% were seen once. Around 27% of the sample is taken by the ten largest.

The clonotype originates from an elderly woman with acute or convalescent COVID-19. Sequenced sample: peripheral blood. The rearranged segments are TRBV10-3 and TRBJ1-3, and 8 junctional nucleotides match TRBD1. CDR3 sequence: CAAGGQVSGNTIYF. The DNA reads as follows: TGTGCCGCCGGGGGACAGGTCTCTGGAAACACCATATATTTT.